Detailed here is one T cell receptor beta chain. The junction departs from the called germline gene at one end, perhaps through a read error. The source of the sample is a study of blood T cells in healthy people across ages. The wider study: Template switching picked up about one barcoded beta molecule for each two T cells.

Then a second PCR, running roughly 7 to 11 cycles, was carried out with a sample-barcoded 5' primer and a J-beta primer mix. TCRdb re-derived calls from the 5' RACE reads in MiXCR, one entry per CDR3 protein. The data contain hundreds of thousands of distinct CDR3 sequences, about 30% of them singletons. This CDR3 has 15 residues. Germline CDR1 reads MDHEN; CDR2 reads SYDVKM. This sequence joins TRBV28 and TRBJ2-3; 7 nucleotides match TRBD1. Material for sequencing was blood. This receptor was taken from a woman over 75 in good health. Here the CDR3 DNA reads TGTGCCAGCAGTGCCGACAGGGCATCGGCAGATACGCCGTATTTT. Translated, it gives CASSADRASADTPYF.